The sequence of this T cell receptor (beta chain) was determined in a study of OX40 agonist ivuxolimab in advanced cancers. Across the study: At 82.7% male, the cohort had a mean age of about 60 years, ranging from about 20 to 80.

Germline V CDR1 and CDR2: KGHSH, LQKENI. The CDR3 sequence is 16 residues long. V shed 1 base and J shed 5 bases, with 14 bases lying between them. Method: immunoSEQ multiplex PCR; TCRdb's copy keeps in-frame clones and lacks some. Among some 66,000 clones listed, about 77% were seen once. The chain couples TRBV18 to TRBJ2-2; the D gene is possibly TRBD1 (5 bases). The sample here was CD4+ or CD8+ T cells sorted from blood, taken in a trial of the OX40 agonist ivuxolimab. The TCR originated in an adult with an advanced solid tumor such as melanoma, head and neck, liver or kidney cancer. The CDR3 region is CASSPLGRARTGELFF. CDR3 in DNA: TGTGCCAGCTCACCACTGGGCAGGGCAAGGACCGGGGAGCTGTTTTTT.